This is a list of T cell receptor beta chains from one sample in a study of T cells in Graves' hyperthyroidism and ophthalmopathy. MiXCR was run by TCRdb on the multiplex PCR reads, yielding one entry per CDR3 protein. The sample yields about 610,000 distinct CDR3 sequences, about a sixth seen once. The sequencing sample was made of blood. The receptors were sampled from a woman aged 40-49 years with Graves' ophthalmopathy. Each CDR3 is given with its conserved first and last residue. The order of the fields is V gene, D gene, clone size, J gene, CDR3 protein, CDR3 DNA. D genes are given only for firm matches. Clone size is given for some rows only: seen once, a few or many times, or a class if the clone is expanded.

V: TRBV7-2; D: TRBD2; size: .; J: TRBJ2-3; CDR3: CASSPTARVVAGATDTQYF; DNA: TGTGCCAGCAGCCCTACCGCGAGGGTGGTAGCGGGCGCAACAGATACGCAGTATTTT
V: TRBV4-1; D: .; size: few; J: TRBJ2-1; CDR3: CASSQTQGLAGNEQFF; DNA: TGCGCCAGCAGCCAAACACAGGGGTTAGCGGGAAATGAGCAGTTCTTC
V: TRBV6-2/TRBV6-3; D: .; size: few; J: TRBJ1-2; CDR3: CASSYQGPSNYGYTF; DNA: TGTGCCAGCAGTTACCAGGGCCCCTCGAACTATGGCTACACCTTC
V: TRBV24-1; D: TRBD1; size: many; J: TRBJ2-3; CDR3: CATSDREPPGQRTDTQYF; DNA: TGTGCCACCAGTGATAGAGAACCTCCGGGACAGCGCACAGATACGCAGTATTTT
V: TRBV28; D: TRBD2; size: many; J: TRBJ2-5; CDR3: CASSLLAGGQETQYF; DNA: TGTGCCAGCAGTTTATTAGCGGGAGGTCAAGAGACCCAGTACTTC
V: TRBV9; D: .; size: few; J: TRBJ2-2; CDR3: CASTSGGNTGELFF; DNA: TGTGCCAGCACCTCCGGAGGGAACACCGGGGAGCTGTTTTTT
V: TRBV20-1; D: .; size: few; J: TRBJ2-2; CDR3: CSASGGHNTGELFF; DNA: TGCAGTGCTAGCGGGGGTCATAACACCGGGGAGCTGTTTTTT
V: TRBV11-2; D: .; size: .; J: TRBJ2-2; CDR3: CASSHDIGSGELFF; DNA: TGTGCCAGCAGCCACGACATTGGGAGCGGGGAGCTGTTTTTT
V: TRBV28; D: .; size: many; J: TRBJ2-3; CDR3: CASSPGPQGTQYF; DNA: TGTGCCAGCAGCCCTGGCCCCCAGGGAACGCAGTATTTT
V: TRBV6-1; D: .; size: many; J: TRBJ2-7; CDR3: CASSEATGSSYEQYF; DNA: TGTGCCAGCAGTGAAGCGACGGGAAGCTCCTACGAGCAGTACTTC
V: TRBV5-1; D: .; size: many; J: TRBJ1-6; CDR3: CASSLDAGAPADSPLHF; DNA: TGCGCCAGCAGCTTGGATGCAGGGGCGCCCGCGGATTCACCCCTCCACTTT
V: TRBV19; D: .; size: .; J: TRBJ1-1; CDR3: CASTPRTVNTEAFF; DNA: TGTGCCAGTACCCCCCGGACAGTTAACACTGAAGCTTTCTTT
V: TRBV27; D: TRBD1; size: .; J: TRBJ1-2; CDR3: CASAQRGQGLGGYTF; DNA: TGTGCCAGTGCCCAGAGGGGACAGGGCCTAGGGGGCTACACCTTC
V: TRBV20-1; D: .; size: .; J: TRBJ2-1; CDR3: CSASSQYNEQFF; DNA: TGCAGTGCTAGTTCTCAATACAATGAGCAGTTCTTC
V: TRBV4-1; D: .; size: .; J: TRBJ2-1; CDR3: CASSQPSMGAYNEQFF; DNA: TGCGCCAGCAGCCAACCGTCAATGGGAGCCTACAATGAGCAGTTCTTC
V: TRBV11-2; D: TRBD2; size: .; J: TRBJ2-1; CDR3: CASSHYDSGASLGNEQFF; DNA: TGTGCCAGCAGCCACTACGATAGCGGGGCATCCCTGGGGAATGAGCAGTTCTTC
V: TRBV3-1; D: .; size: .; J: TRBJ1-1; CDR3: CASSQEERGPNTEAFF; DNA: TGTGCCAGCAGCCAAGAAGAGCGGGGGCCGAACACTGAAGCTTTCTTT
V: TRBV6-8; D: TRBD1; size: many; J: TRBJ2-2; CDR3: CASSWFLRWTGRSGELFF; DNA: TGTGCCAGCAGTTGGTTCCTTCGCTGGACAGGGAGGTCCGGGGAGCTGTTTTTT
V: TRBV20-1; D: TRBD2; size: many; J: TRBJ2-7; CDR3: CSARGRLALSSYEQYF; DNA: TGCAGTGCTAGAGGCCGACTAGCACTAAGCTCCTACGAGCAGTACTTC
V: TRBV2; D: .; size: once; J: TRBJ2-1; CDR3: CASSNLNYNEQFF; DNA: TGTGCCAGCAGCAACTTGAATTACAATGAGCAGTTCTTC
V: TRBV5-4; D: TRBD2; size: few; J: TRBJ2-5; CDR3: CASHHTGTSGQETQYF; DNA: TGTGCCAGCCACCACACCGGGACTAGCGGACAAGAGACCCAGTACTTC
V: TRBV20-1; D: .; size: .; J: TRBJ1-5; CDR3: CSVRQTNSNQPQHF; DNA: TGCAGTGTCCGGCAGACTAATAGCAATCAGCCCCAGCATTTT
V: TRBV2; D: .; size: many; J: TRBJ2-3; CDR3: CASRERLGVGDTQYF; DNA: TGTGCCAGCAGAGAAAGACTAGGGGTGGGAGATACGCAGTATTTT
V: TRBV2; D: .; size: .; J: TRBJ1-3; CDR3: CASREGGSGNTIYF; DNA: TGTGCCAGCAGGGAGGGGGGGTCTGGAAACACCATATATTTT
V: TRBV28; D: .; size: .; J: TRBJ2-3; CDR3: CASSFGLEMDTQYF; DNA: TGTGCCAGCAGTTTCGGGCTTGAGATGGATACGCAGTATTTT
V: TRBV27; D: .; size: .; J: TRBJ1-6; CDR3: CASSLGGDDSPLHF; DNA: TGTGCCAGCAGTTTAGGGGGGGATGATTCACCCCTCCACTTT
V: TRBV11-3; D: .; size: few; J: TRBJ2-1; CDR3: CASSKGGVLAPYNEQFF; DNA: TGTGCCAGCAGCAAGGGCGGCGTACTAGCCCCCTACAATGAGCAGTTCTTC
V: TRBV28; D: TRBD2; size: many; J: TRBJ2-3; CDR3: CASSSGLGLDTQYF; DNA: TGTGCCAGCAGTTCGGGACTAGGGCTGGATACGCAGTATTTT
V: TRBV11-3; D: .; size: many; J: TRBJ2-2; CDR3: CASSLDPYTGELFF; DNA: TGTGCCAGCAGCTTAGATCCGTATACCGGGGAGCTGTTTTTT
V: TRBV5-1; D: TRBD1; size: .; J: TRBJ2-1; CDR3: CASKMGQGPYNEQFF; DNA: TGCGCCAGCAAAATGGGACAGGGACCCTACAATGAGCAGTTCTTC
V: TRBV29-1; D: .; size: .; J: TRBJ2-1; CDR3: CSVGRHDHEQFF; DNA: TGCAGCGTTGGCAGACACGACCATGAGCAGTTCTTC
V: TRBV7-9; D: .; size: many; J: TRBJ2-7; CDR3: CASSFGGAEQYF; DNA: TGTGCCAGCAGCTTTGGGGGCGCGGAGCAGTACTTC
V: TRBV9; D: .; size: .; J: TRBJ1-1; CDR3: CASSAGPEPNTEAFF; DNA: TGTGCCAGCAGCGCGGGACCGGAACCGAACACTGAAGCTTTCTTT
V: TRBV12-3/TRBV12-4; D: .; size: few; J: TRBJ1-2; CDR3: CASTVGDGYTF; DNA: TGTGCCAGCACCGTGGGGGATGGCTACACCTTC
V: TRBV7-2; D: TRBD1; size: many; J: TRBJ2-1; CDR3: CASAQGVSSYNEQFF; DNA: TGTGCCAGCGCGCAGGGGGTGTCATCCTACAATGAGCAGTTCTTC
V: TRBV27; D: .; size: many; J: TRBJ1-1; CDR3: CASRSSGGGITEAFF; DNA: TGTGCCAGCAGATCGTCTGGGGGCGGGATCACTGAAGCTTTCTTT
V: TRBV6-6; D: TRBD1; size: many; J: TRBJ2-3; CDR3: CASSYGSGTGGGNTQYF; DNA: TGTGCCAGCAGTTACGGCTCCGGGACAGGGGGTGGGAATACGCAGTATTTT
V: TRBV7-7; D: .; size: .; J: TRBJ2-5; CDR3: CASSFHGSGETQYF; DNA: TGTGCTAGCAGCTTCCATGGCTCAGGGGAGACCCAGTACTTC
V: TRBV24-1; D: .; size: many; J: TRBJ2-2; CDR3: CATSDPHTGELFF; DNA: TGTGCCACCAGTGACCCGCACACCGGGGAGCTGTTTTTT
V: TRBV6-1; D: TRBD1; size: .; J: TRBJ2-7; CDR3: CASAQDRGALEQYF; DNA: TGTGCCAGCGCCCAGGACAGGGGGGCTCTCGAGCAGTACTTC
V: TRBV10-2; D: TRBD2; size: few; J: TRBJ2-5; CDR3: CATIPRLAGGPTQYF; DNA: TGCGCCACCATACCCCGGCTAGCGGGGGGCCCGACCCAGTACTTC
V: TRBV7-6; D: .; size: many; J: TRBJ2-3; CDR3: CASSSRPTDTQYF; DNA: TGTGCCAGCAGTTCTAGACCCACAGATACGCAGTATTTT
V: TRBV5-1; D: TRBD1; size: many; J: TRBJ2-1; CDR3: CASSYQGAGLGNEQFF; DNA: TGCGCCAGCAGCTACCAGGGGGCCGGGTTGGGAAATGAGCAGTTCTTC
V: TRBV7-9; D: .; size: .; J: TRBJ2-3; CDR3: CASSSLADTQYF; DNA: TGTGCCAGCTCTTCCTTGGCAGATACGCAGTATTTT
V: TRBV15; D: .; size: few; J: TRBJ1-5; CDR3: CATSRTVGNQPQHF; DNA: TGTGCCACCAGCAGGACAGTCGGGAATCAGCCCCAGCATTTT
V: TRBV3-1; D: .; size: many; J: TRBJ1-1; CDR3: CASSRGGVGPTEAFF; DNA: TGTGCCAGCAGCCGGGGAGGGGTGGGTCCCACTGAAGCTTTCTTT
V: TRBV2; D: .; size: many; J: TRBJ2-5; CDR3: CASSVEGMGETQYF; DNA: TGTGCCAGCAGTGTGGAGGGGATGGGAGAGACCCAGTACTTC
V: TRBV7-3; D: .; size: few; J: TRBJ2-3; CDR3: CASSLIPNTDTQYF; DNA: TGTGCCAGCAGCTTAATCCCGAACACAGATACGCAGTATTTT
V: TRBV3-1; D: .; size: .; J: TRBJ1-3; CDR3: CASSQDKGGGSGNTIYF; DNA: TGTGCCAGCAGCCAAGATAAGGGCGGGGGATCTGGAAACACCATATATTTT
V: TRBV6-5; D: TRBD1; size: .; J: TRBJ1-5; CDR3: CASSSRQGDTQPQHF; DNA: TGTGCCAGCAGTTCACGACAGGGGGATACTCAGCCCCAGCATTTT
V: TRBV7-9; D: TRBD2; size: .; J: TRBJ2-3; CDR3: CASTRGGSSTDTQYF; DNA: TGTGCCAGCACCCGGGGGGGGTCTAGCACAGATACGCAGTATTTT
V: TRBV30; D: TRBD2; size: many; J: TRBJ2-2; CDR3: CAWRKAGVDTGELFF; DNA: TGTGCCTGGAGAAAAGCGGGAGTGGACACCGGGGAGCTGTTTTTT
V: TRBV3-1; D: .; size: .; J: TRBJ1-5; CDR3: CASSKGLPSNQPQHF; DNA: TGTGCCAGCAGCAAGGGGCTCCCGAGCAATCAGCCCCAGCATTTT